Each of the 7 T cell receptor beta chains below was sequenced from the same sample in a study of identical twins (dated by TCRdb to 2016 to 2017). The library was obtained by 5' RACE. Data came from an Illumina HiSeq 2000. The public reads were reprocessed in TCRdb via fastp at Q25 and MiXCR, keeping in-frame beta chains. Under each unique CDR3 protein, matching rows form one entry showing the most common genes and DNA. The sample table contains 200,000 to 300,000 distinct CDR3 sequences; only one count was recorded for 10% to 13% of them. Clones ranked in the top ten supply approximately 11% of the sample. The source material was memory T cells sorted from blood. Taken with the paper, the label for cell subset or site translates to: CD45RO+ enriched T cells. Every receptor here comes from a man in his forties or fifties in good health.

This clonotype was detected ten times or more. V gene TRBV7-2 combines with J gene TRBJ2-4; D possibly corresponds to TRBD1 (5 bases). The CDR3 contains 17 residues. V shed 4 bases and J shed 0 bases, with 16 bases lying between them. Per the germline V gene, CDR1 is SGHTA and CDR2 is FQGNSA. This chain's CDR3 is CASSSPKGILAKNIQYF. CDR3 DNA sequence: TGTGCCAGCAGCTCCCCCAAGGGGATCCTAGCCAAAAACATTCAGTACTTC.

The chain recombines TRBV7-2 with TRBJ1-1; 7 bases are a match to TRBD1. The ends lost 6 bases at V and 3 bases at J; junction bases unmatched: 10. The germline CDR1 and CDR2 sequences are SGHTA and FQGNSA. This CDR3 region has 15 residues. The CDR3 region has the DNA TGTGCCAGCAGAACATTCGGACAGGACTACACTGAAGCTTTCTTT. Translation gives CASRTFGQDYTEAFF.

This clonotype was seen many times. This sequence joins TRBV20-1 and TRBJ1-5, with D possibly being TRBD1 (5 bases). The CDR3 sequence is 15 residues long. Looked up from germline, CDR1 is DFQATT and CDR2 is SNEGSKA (reference sequence). Trimming left V 3 bases short and J 2 bases short, with 14 bases between. CDR3 nucleotide sequence: TGCAGTGCTAGCGGGCAGGGTGGTCGCAATCAGCCCCAGCATTTT. Its translation is CSASGQGGRNQPQHF.

V is TRBV6-2 or TRBV6-3 and J is TRBJ2-2, with a weak D call TRBD1 (6 bases). The germline V gene encodes CDR1 MNHEY and CDR2 SVGEGT. Trimming stripped 4 bases from V and 7 bases from J, with 13 bases between. This CDR3 comprises 14 residues. The CDR3 reads CASSFQQGIGELFF. Here the CDR3 DNA reads TGTGCCAGCAGTTTCCAACAGGGTATCGGGGAGCTGTTTTTT.

The sample holds many counts of this clonotype. The chain uses TRBV6-1 and TRBJ2-2; 8 positions agree with TRBD2. The CDR3 is made up of 18 amino acids. V dropped 3 bases and J dropped 4; count of bases not matched to a gene: 13. CDR1 is MNHNS, CDR2 SASEGT, per germline. CDR3 coding DNA: TGTGCCAGCAGTGAGAACACGGGGGGGCACTTTGGCACCGGGGAGCTGTTTTTT. Its translation is CASSENTGGHFGTGELFF.

This clonotype has a count of ten or more. The chain couples TRBV24-1 to TRBJ2-1; the match to TRBD2 covers 7 bases. V trimming: 5 bases; J trimming: 1 base; junction bases outside the gene matches: 4. The germline CDR1 and CDR2 sequences are KGHDR and SFDVKD. The CDR3 extends over 15 amino acids. CDR3 loop: CATSGGSGSYNEQFF. In DNA form, the CDR3 reads TGTGCCACCAGTGGCGGGAGTGGGTCCTACAATGAGCAGTTCTTC.

The chain uses TRBV20-1 and TRBJ2-1, with 9 bases matching TRBD2. J was trimmed by 6 bases and V by 6 bases; bases with no gene match: 9. The CDR3 is made up of 14 amino acids. CDR1 is DFQATT and CDR2 is SNEGSKA in the germline V gene (reference sequence). CDR3 sequence reads: CSAGRGGSVNEQFF. The CDR3 bases are TGCAGTGCCGGGCGGGGGGGCAGCGTCAATGAGCAGTTCTTC.